The 17 T cell receptor beta chains in this list originate from one sample, sequenced in a study of shared clonotypes between healthy human individuals (dated by TCRdb to 2019 to 2021). The protocol used for the library was the immunoSEQ multiplex PCR assay. Drawn from immuneACCESS, this table holds only the in-frame rearrangements with V and J called that TCRdb kept. Clones are partly lost; checked studies trace under half to an unresolved V gene and leave the rest unexplained. The sample table shows approximately 2,200,000 clones, and about 92% are seen once. The ten largest clones represent 1.7% of the sample. CD8 naive samples were obtained by positive selection for CCR7 among CD45RO-negative cells, yielding a CD45RA+CCR7+ population from which TemRA cells were excluded. Sequenced material: naive CD8+ T cells from PBMCs. The cell subset or site label corresponds to: CD45RA+CCR7+. Receptors were obtained from a man younger than 35 in good health. Some clones in this sample may be carry-over from other donors' samples.

The CDR3 DNA follows: TGTGCCAGCAGCTCCGACCGGCAACCGGTGGCCAAAAACATTCAGTACTTC. Translating gives CASSSDRQPVAKNIQYF. The rearrangement uses TRBV7-9 and TRBJ2-4, with D unclear. V gave up 4 bases and J gave up 1 base, with 17 bases separating them. The CDR3 is 17 amino acids. Germline V gene data show CDR1 as SEHNR and CDR2 as FQNEAQ (reference sequence).

The chain employs TRBV5-1 and TRBJ2-7; 7 nucleotides agree with TRBD1. Trimming at V came to 1 base and at J to 4 bases, leaving 8 bases not matched to a gene. Germline CDR1 reads SGHRS; CDR2 reads YFSETQ. This CDR3 is 15 amino acids long. The CDR3 is CASSLTPGQKYEQYF. The DNA of the CDR3 is TGCGCCAGCAGCTTGACACCGGGACAGAAGTACGAGCAGTACTTC.

The chain employs TRBV10-1 and TRBJ2-3; D uncertain. The CDR3 is made up of 16 amino acids. CDR1 is WNHNN and CDR2 is SYGVQD in the germline V gene (reference sequence). The V end lost 0 bases, the J end lost 1 base, and 11 bases lay between the germline ends. CDR3 loop: CASSESGPLGTDTQYF. The CDR3 DNA sequence: TGCGCCAGCAGTGAGTCGGGCCCCCTCGGCACAGATACGCAGTATTTT.

This clone was found once. The chain combines TRBV29-1 with TRBJ2-3, with TRBD2 matching 10 bases. The CDR3 length is 15 residues. CDR1 and CDR2 from the germline V gene are SQVTM and ANQGSEA. The V segment lost 7 bases and the J segment 0 bases; nucleotides outside the gene matches: 7. The CDR3 nucleotides are TGCAGCGCCCCGGGACTAGCGCACAGCACAGATACGCAGTATTTT. This translates into CSAPGLAHSTDTQYF.

The chain joins TRBV6-1 to TRBJ2-7, with 7 positions matching TRBD2. Germline V gene data show CDR1 as MNHNS and CDR2 as SASEGT. CDR3 size: 14 residues. Unmatched junction bases numbered 8, after V lost 7 bases and J lost 2 bases. Here the CDR3 DNA reads TGTGCCAGCACCGGGACTATATCCACCTACGAGCAGTACTTC. As protein: CASTGTISTYEQYF.

The V call is TRBV4-1, the J call TRBJ1-1; D might be TRBD1 (5 bases). The germline V gene encodes CDR1 MGHRA and CDR2 YSYEKL. This CDR3 spans 15 amino acids. V was clipped by 0 bases and J by 5 bases, with 13 bases between them. This chain's CDR3 is CASSQEGGGRTEAFF. In nucleotides, the CDR3 is TGCGCCAGCAGCCAAGAGGGGGGAGGGCGAACTGAAGCTTTCTTT.

V is TRBV13 and J is TRBJ1-1; D may be TRBD1 (6 bases). Trimming removed 2 bases from V and 4 bases from J, with 8 bases in between. The CDR3 loop spans 13 amino acids. Germline CDR1 PRHDT, CDR2 FYEKMQ (reference sequence). The CDR3 DNA follows: TGTGCCAGCAGCTTACCGGGGGCCACTGAAGCTTTCTTT. Translation: CASSLPGATEAFF.

The gene calls are TRBV9 and TRBJ2-7; TRBD1 matches 7 bases. Germline trimming cut 3 bases from V and 6 bases from J; bases unmatched to any gene: 6. The germline V gene has CDR1 SGDLS and CDR2 YYNGEE. This CDR3 comprises 13 residues. This CDR3 is CASSGGGRGEQYF. CDR3 nucleotides: TGTGCCAGCAGCGGAGGGGGCAGGGGCGAGCAGTACTTC.

V gene TRBV21-1 combines with J gene TRBJ1-4. TRBV21-1 is listed as a pseudogene. This CDR3 comprises 15 residues. This CDR3 reads CASSKIPATNEKLFF. The CDR3, as DNA: TGTGCCAGCAGCAAAATCCCTGCAACTAATGAAAAACTGTTTTTT.

V and J are TRBV19 and TRBJ2-1, with D tentatively TRBD1 or TRBD2 (6 bases each). This CDR3 spans 13 amino acids. Germline-derived CDR1 and CDR2 are LNHDA and SQIVND (reference sequence). V was clipped by 6 bases and J by 9 bases, with 15 bases between them. CDR3 nucleotides: TGTGCCAGTAGCGACATGGAGGGGGTTGAGCAGTTCTTC. Translated: CASSDMEGVEQFF.

This chain joins TRBV15 and TRBJ2-4, with D possibly being TRBD1 or TRBD2 (5 bases each). Germline V gives CDR1 LNHNV, CDR2 YYDKDF (reference sequence). The CDR3 extends over 15 amino acids. V lost 1 base and J 0 bases, leaving 7 bases between the germline ends. As DNA, the CDR3 is TGTGCCACCAGCAGAGCGAGGGGAGCCAAAAACATTCAGTACTTC. Translating it yields CATSRARGAKNIQYF. Filled out from reference TRBV15 and TRBJ2-4, the complete variable domain reads DAMVIQNPRYQVTQFGKPVTLSCSQTLNHNVMYWYQQKSSQAPKLLFHYYDKDFNNEADTPDNFQSRRPNTSFCFLDIRSPGLGDTAMYLCATSRARGAKNIQYFGAGTRLSVL.

V usage is TRBV7-2 and J usage is TRBJ2-7; 10 positions match TRBD1. Germline values: CDR1 SGHTA, CDR2 FQGNSA. This CDR3 is 14 amino acids long. The V segment lost 3 bases and the J segment 3 bases; nucleotides outside the gene matches: 2. In nucleotides, the CDR3 is TGTGCCAGCAGCTTTGGACAGGGGGTCTACGAGCAGTACTTC. As protein: CASSFGQGVYEQYF.

The genes are TRBV5-1 and TRBJ2-3; 13 nucleotides line up with TRBD2. From germline, CDR1 is SGHRS and CDR2 YFSETQ. CDR3 size: 17 residues. V dropped 4 bases and J dropped 0; count of bases not matched to a gene: 5. The CDR3 DNA follows: TGCGCCAGCAGCCAAGGACTAGCGGGAGATAGCACAGATACGCAGTATTTT. This translates into CASSQGLAGDSTDTQYF.

The CDR3 spells CASSRRQNEAFF. Here the CDR3 DNA reads TGTGCCAGCAGCCGCCGACAGAATGAAGCTTTCTTT. V gene TRBV11-3 combines with J gene TRBJ1-1; weak D call: TRBD1 (5 bases). Deletions cut 5 bases from V and 7 bases from J, with 11 bases between. Germline CDR1 SGHNT, CDR2 YENEEA. The CDR3 totals 12 residues.

The chain links TRBV7-9 to TRBJ2-1; unclear D gene. CDR3 length equals 15 residues. Germline V gene data show CDR1 as SEHNR and CDR2 as FQNEAQ (reference sequence). V was shortened by 1 base and J by 8 bases, with 15 bases between the two germline ends. The CDR3 DNA reads TGTGCCAGCAGCTTAGGTTCCCTCACCGAACATGAGCAGTTCTTC. Its protein product is CASSLGSLTEHEQFF.

The chain joins TRBV6-5 to TRBJ1-1; no firm D call. Trimming cost V 8 bases and J 4 bases, with 14 bases left between them. This CDR3 comprises 13 residues. The germline gives CDR1 MNHEY, CDR2 SVGAGI. CDR3 amino acids: CASLRFLGTEAFF. The CDR3, as DNA: TGTGCCAGCCTCAGATTTTTGGGCACTGAAGCTTTCTTT.

This clone has only one observation. The chain uses TRBV6-1 and TRBJ1-3; 8 bases agree with TRBD1. Germline assignment: CDR1 MNHNS and CDR2 SASEGT. The CDR3 has 14 amino acids. After removal of 1 base from V and 6 bases from J, the junction contained 2 bases not matched to a gene. The DNA for the CDR3 is TGTGCCAGCAGTGAAGGGCAGGGGGCAAACACCATATATTTT. Its protein is CASSEGQGANTIYF.